These T cell receptor beta chains were read from a single sample in a study of T cell responses to AZD1222 COVID-19 vaccine. The assay was immunoSEQ multiplex PCR, and TCRdb's table has in-frame clones only and misses some. The sample shows some 130,000 clones, about nine tenths of them seen only once. Source: peripheral blood, taken on day 0 of AZD1222 vaccination. These receptors were obtained from an adult in good health. The CDR3 runs from the conserved cysteine through the conserved F or W. D genes are given only for firm matches. Size values are once, few and many counts, or a class for expanded clones, and some rows have none.

.,TRBV7-2,.,TRBJ2-2,CASSLSYNTGELFF,TGTGCCAGCAGCTTGAGCTATAACACCGGGGAGCTGTTTTTT
.,TRBV2,.,TRBJ2-3,CASTPGRDTTVYTQYF,TGTGCCAGCACCCCCGGAAGGGATACAACTGTATATACGCAGTATTTT
.,TRBV10-3,TRBD1,TRBJ2-1,CAISESVTGPANEQFF,TGTGCCATCAGTGAGTCGGTGACAGGGCCCGCCAATGAGCAGTTCTTC
.,TRBV5-1,.,TRBJ2-5,CASSSALGETQYF,TGCGCCAGCAGCTCGGCCCTAGGGGAGACCCAGTACTTC
few,TRBV3-1/TRBV3-2,.,TRBJ1-2,CASSPNRVEGYTF,TGTGCCAGCAGCCCTAACAGGGTTGAGGGCTACACCTTC
once,TRBV10-1,.,TRBJ2-5,CASSESLGELGTQYF,TGCGCCAGCAGTGAGTCTTTGGGGGAACTAGGGACCCAGTACTTC
.,TRBV7-9,.,TRBJ1-6,CASSLITYNSPLHF,TGTGCCAGCAGCTTAATAACCTATAATTCACCCCTCCACTTT
.,TRBV27,TRBD1,TRBJ1-2,CASGDRGVGRVGYTF,TGTGCCAGCGGGGACAGGGGGGTTGGGAGGGTTGGCTACACCTTC
.,TRBV28,.,TRBJ2-7,CASIGPQGRYYEQYF,TGTGCCAGCATTGGGCCGCAGGGGCGTTACTACGAGCAGTACTTC
.,TRBV19,TRBD1,TRBJ2-7,CASSYRQGPYEQYF,TGTGCCAGTAGTTACAGACAGGGTCCTTACGAGCAGTACTTC
.,TRBV3-1/TRBV3-2,TRBD1,TRBJ1-6,CASSQVTGATPLHF,TGTGCCAGCAGCCAAGTTACAGGGGCGACACCCCTCCACTTT
.,TRBV4-2,TRBD2,TRBJ2-5,CASSQDHLAGAHQETQYF,TGTGCCAGCAGCCAAGATCACCTAGCGGGGGCTCACCAAGAGACCCAGTACTTC
.,TRBV3-1/TRBV3-2,.,TRBJ2-5,CASSHMETQYF,TGTGCCAGCAGCCATATGGAGACCCAGTACTTC
.,TRBV9,.,TRBJ1-6,CASSVGQEYSPLHF,TGTGCCAGCAGCGTAGGTCAGGAGTATTCACCCCTCCACTTT
.,TRBV7-3,.,TRBJ2-3,CASSSWGGGTDTQYF,TGTGCCAGCAGCTCCTGGGGGGGCGGCACAGATACGCAGTATTTT
.,TRBV7-9,TRBD2,TRBJ2-3,CASSPSGTSPYDTQYF,TGTGCCAGCAGCCCGTCCGGGACTAGTCCTTACGATACGCAGTATTTT
.,TRBV10-3,TRBD1,TRBJ1-6,CAISESGGTGSGSPLHF,TGTGCCATCAGTGAGTCAGGAGGGACAGGGTCCGGTTCACCCCTCCACTTT
.,TRBV12-3/TRBV12-4,.,TRBJ1-2,CASNRGGYYGYTF,TGTGCCAGCAACCGTGGCGGCTACTATGGCTACACCTTC
.,TRBV14,.,TRBJ2-3,CASSQDLLLGLSTDTQYF,TGTGCCAGCAGCCAAGATCTGCTGTTAGGGCTAAGCACAGATACGCAGTATTTT
.,TRBV9,.,TRBJ1-1,CASSVTQGNTEAFF,TGTGCCAGCAGCGTAACCCAGGGAAACACTGAAGCTTTCTTT
.,TRBV10-3,.,TRBJ1-3,CAIRDSSGNTIYF,TGTGCCATCAGGGACAGCTCTGGAAACACCATATATTTT
few,TRBV6-1,.,TRBJ1-6,CASSESPDNSPLHF,TGTGCCAGCAGTGAGTCACCGGATAATTCACCCCTCCACTTT
.,TRBV7-2,TRBD1,TRBJ2-7,CASSQDRDTYEQYF,TGTGCCAGCAGTCAAGACAGGGACACCTACGAGCAGTACTTC
.,TRBV19,TRBD2,TRBJ2-3,CASSPQLGASGADTQYF,TGTGCCAGTAGTCCTCAACTGGGGGCTAGCGGGGCAGATACGCAGTATTTT
.,TRBV7-2,.,TRBJ2-7,CASSPKKVVVLYEQYF,TGTGCCAGCAGCCCAAAGAAGGTGGTAGTTCTCTACGAGCAGTACTTC
.,TRBV9,.,TRBJ2-7,CASSPRDVVYEQYF,TGTGCCAGCAGCCCCCGGGACGTCGTTTACGAGCAGTACTTC
few,TRBV19,.,TRBJ1-2,CASSIDSPGSGAF,TGTGCCAGTAGTATAGATTCCCCGGGATCCGGCGCCTTC
.,TRBV7-9,.,TRBJ2-1,CASSLNQEQFF,TGTGCCAGCAGCTTAAACCAGGAGCAGTTCTTC
once,TRBV28,.,TRBJ1-5,CASSSVLNQPQHF,TGTGCCAGCAGTTCGGTCCTCAATCAGCCCCAGCATTTT
.,TRBV6-2/TRBV6-3,.,TRBJ2-7,CASSYWTEKQYF,TGTGCCAGCAGTTACTGGACAGAGAAGCAGTACTTC
.,TRBV5-8,TRBD1,TRBJ2-7,CASSFSYPGQLSYEQYF,TGTGCCAGCAGCTTCTCTTATCCGGGACAGCTTTCTTACGAGCAGTACTTC
.,TRBV28,.,TRBJ2-1,CASSTSLRGQFF,TGTGCCAGCAGTACCTCGCTGAGGGGGCAGTTCTTC
.,TRBV6-5,.,TRBJ1-2,CASSYSAGPELYTF,TGTGCCAGCAGTTACTCGGCAGGGCCTGAGCTCTACACCTTC
.,TRBV18,TRBD1,TRBJ1-2,CASSSGQNPNYGYTF,TGTGCCAGCTCATCGGGACAGAATCCTAACTATGGCTACACCTTC
.,TRBV29-1,.,TRBJ1-2,CSVEVAGPRGYTF,TGCAGCGTTGAAGTTGCAGGGCCCCGTGGCTACACCTTC
.,TRBV4-2,TRBD1,TRBJ2-3,CASIGTGDSDTQYF,TGTGCCAGCATTGGGACAGGGGATTCCGATACGCAGTATTTT
once,TRBV20-1,.,TRBJ2-3,CSADGTDTQYF,TGCAGTGCCGACGGGACAGATACGCAGTATTTT
.,TRBV30,.,TRBJ1-5,CAWSIRDNQPQHF,TGTGCCTGGAGTATTCGGGACAATCAGCCCCAGCATTTT
.,TRBV14,TRBD1,TRBJ2-5,CASSQEGTGAKETQYF,TGTGCCAGCAGCCAAGAAGGGACAGGGGCGAAAGAGACCCAGTACTTC
.,TRBV29-1,.,TRBJ1-1,CSGRASTEAFF,TGCAGCGGCAGGGCGAGCACTGAAGCTTTCTTT
.,TRBV12-5,.,TRBJ1-2,CPSHPRTGNYGYTF,TGTCCCAGCCACCCTCGAACAGGGAACTATGGCTACACCTTC
.,TRBV7-9,TRBD2,TRBJ2-3,CASSFTGGSTDTQYF,TGTGCCAGCAGCTTTACGGGGGGAAGCACAGATACGCAGTATTTT
.,TRBV2,.,TRBJ2-2,CASNPAGANTGELFF,TGTGCCAGCAACCCTGCGGGGGCAAACACCGGGGAGCTGTTTTTT
.,TRBV27,.,TRBJ2-5,CASRGVGETQYF,TGTGCCAGCAGGGGAGTGGGGGAGACCCAGTACTTC
.,TRBV7-9,.,TRBJ1-4,CASSLLRNEKLFF,TGTGCCAGCAGCCTACTTCGTAATGAAAAACTGTTTTTT
.,TRBV7-6,TRBD1,TRBJ2-5,CASSFSQGRQETQYF,TGTGCCAGCAGCTTCTCACAGGGGCGGCAAGAGACCCAGTACTTC
once,TRBV28,TRBD1,TRBJ1-1,CASSFPGTEPFADTEAFF,TGTGCCAGCAGTTTTCCCGGGACAGAACCATTTGCCGACACTGAAGCTTTCTTT